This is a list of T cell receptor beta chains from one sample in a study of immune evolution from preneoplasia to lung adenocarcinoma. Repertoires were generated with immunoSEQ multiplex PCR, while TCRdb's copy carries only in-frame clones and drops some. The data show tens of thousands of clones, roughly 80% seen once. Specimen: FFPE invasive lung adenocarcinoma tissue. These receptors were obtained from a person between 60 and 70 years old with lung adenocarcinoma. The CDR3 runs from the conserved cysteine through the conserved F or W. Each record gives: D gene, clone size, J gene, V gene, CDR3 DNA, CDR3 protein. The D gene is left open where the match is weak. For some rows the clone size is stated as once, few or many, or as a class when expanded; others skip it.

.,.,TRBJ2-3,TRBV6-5,TGTGCCAGCAGGCGGGGTCGTCTGACGGATACGCAGTATTTT,CASRRGRLTDTQYF
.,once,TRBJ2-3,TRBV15,TGTGCCACCAGCAGAGATTTTTACTCCTCAGATACGCAGTATTTT,CATSRDFYSSDTQYF
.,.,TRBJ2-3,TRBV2,TGTGCCAGCAGTGGGGAAGATACGCAGTATTTT,CASSGEDTQYF
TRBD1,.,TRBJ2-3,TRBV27,TGTGCCAGCAGTTTGACAGGGGGCGTTTCGTATACGCAGTATTTT,CASSLTGGVSYTQYF
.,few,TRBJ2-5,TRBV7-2,TGTGCCAGCAGCTTAAGGGGGGGACCAGAAAGGTTGGAGACCCAGTACTTC,CASSLRGGPERLETQYF
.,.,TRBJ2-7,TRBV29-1,TGCAGCGTTGAGATCGGTAGCCACCGGGCCTACGAGCAGTACTTC,CSVEIGSHRAYEQYF
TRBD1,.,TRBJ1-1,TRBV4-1,TGCGCCAGCAACCAGACAGGGGTGAAACCTGAAGCTTTCTTT,CASNQTGVKPEAFF
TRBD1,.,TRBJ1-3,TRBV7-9,TGTGCCATCCGCAGGGACAGCTCTGGAAACACCATATATTTT,CAIRRDSSGNTIYF
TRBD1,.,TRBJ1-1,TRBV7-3,TGTGCCAGCAGCCCGACAGGGGGAGAGACTGAAGCTTTCTTT,CASSPTGGETEAFF
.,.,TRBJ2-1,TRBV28,TGTGCCAGCAGTGACGGGCGGGTATACCTCTCCTACAATGAGCAGTTCTTC,CASSDGRVYLSYNEQFF
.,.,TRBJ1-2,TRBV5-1,TGCGCCAGCAGCTTGTTCACCTCTGGCTATGGCTACACCTTC,CASSLFTSGYGYTF
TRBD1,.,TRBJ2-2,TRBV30,TGTGCCTTAATACGGGACAGGGTGTCGGGCACCGGGGAGCTGTTTTTT,CALIRDRVSGTGELFF
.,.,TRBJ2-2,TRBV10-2,TGCGCCAGCATCGCGGGCATTAACACCGGGGAGCTGTTTTTT,CASIAGINTGELFF
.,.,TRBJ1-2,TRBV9,TGTGCCAGCAACGTAACAGTTCGGGATTCTGGCTACACCTTC,CASNVTVRDSGYTF
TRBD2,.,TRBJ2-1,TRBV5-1,TGCGCCAGCAGCTTGGGGAGCGGGGGGGGCCGGGAGCAGTTCTTC,CASSLGSGGGREQFF
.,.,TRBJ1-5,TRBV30,TGTGCCTGGAGTGACAGGAGCAATCAGCCCCAGCATTTT,CAWSDRSNQPQHF
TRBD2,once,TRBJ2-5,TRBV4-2,TGTGCCAGCAGCCAAGAAGGCAGCGGGAGGACCCCCGGAACCCAGTACTTC,CASSQEGSGRTPGTQYF
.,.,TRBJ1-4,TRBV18,TGTGCCAGCTCATCTACTAATGAAAAACTGTTTTTT,CASSSTNEKLFF
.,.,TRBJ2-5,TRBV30,TGTGCCTTAGGACGGTCAGAGACCCAGTACTTC,CALGRSETQYF
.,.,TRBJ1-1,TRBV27,TGTGCCAGCAGGGAAGGAAACACTGAAGCTTTCTTT,CASREGNTEAFF
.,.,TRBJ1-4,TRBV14,TGTGCCAGCAGCCAATCTGTAGGTATTTATACGGCGGACTTTAATGAAAAACTGTTTTTT,CASSQSVGIYTADFNEKLFF
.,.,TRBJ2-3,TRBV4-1,TGCGCCAGCAGCCAGGGGGTGAATACGCAGTATTTT,CASSQGVNTQYF
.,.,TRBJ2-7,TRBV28,TGTGCCAGCAGATCCCCCGGATCGGGGTCCTACGAGCAGTACTTC,CASRSPGSGSYEQYF
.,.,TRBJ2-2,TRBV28,TGTGCCAGCAGTTTGTCGGGGGGCCACACCGGGGAGCTGTTTTTT,CASSLSGGHTGELFF
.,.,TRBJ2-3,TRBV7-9,TGTGCCAGCAGCTTAGGAAAAGGGGTGGCCACAGATACGCAGTATTTT,CASSLGKGVATDTQYF
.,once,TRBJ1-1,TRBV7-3,TGTGCCAGCAGCTTATCTCAGAACACTGAAGCTTTCTTT,CASSLSQNTEAFF
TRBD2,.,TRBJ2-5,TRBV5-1,TGCGCCAGCAGCTTAGGACTAGCGACCTTTTCAGAGACCCAGTACTTC,CASSLGLATFSETQYF
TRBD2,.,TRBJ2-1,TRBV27,TGTGCCAGCAGTCAAAGGACTAGCGGGAGCAATGAGCAGTTCTTC,CASSQRTSGSNEQFF
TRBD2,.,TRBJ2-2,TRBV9,TGTGCCAGCAGCGTAGAATTAATAGCGGGAGGCCGGGAGCTGTTTTTT,CASSVELIAGGRELFF
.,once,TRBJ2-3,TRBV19,TGTGCCACCCTAGGGGGTGATGCAGATACGCAGTATTTT,CATLGGDADTQYF
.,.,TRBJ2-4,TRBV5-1,TGCGCCAGCAGCGTAAGACAGAACGCCGACATTCAGTACTTC,CASSVRQNADIQYF
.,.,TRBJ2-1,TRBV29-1,TGCAGCCCCGGTGGCACCTCATGGGGGTACAATGAGCAGTTCTTC,CSPGGTSWGYNEQFF
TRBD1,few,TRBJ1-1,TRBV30,TGTGCCTGGGGTCTCCGGGACAGGGTGAGGAACACTGAAGCTTTCTTT,CAWGLRDRVRNTEAFF
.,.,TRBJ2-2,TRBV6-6,TGTGCCAGCAGTTACAGTCCAGGGAGTACCGGGGAGCTGTTTTTT,CASSYSPGSTGELFF
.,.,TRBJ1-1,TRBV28,TGTGCCAGCAGTTTACTTCGAACTGAAGCTTTCTTT,CASSLLRTEAFF
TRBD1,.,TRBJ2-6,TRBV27,TGTGCCAGCAGTTTAAAGGGGGCGTCGTCTGGGGCCAACGTCCTGACTTTC,CASSLKGASSGANVLTF
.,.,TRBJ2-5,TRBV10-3,TGTGCCACCGCCAGGGGGGGTCCGCGACAAGAGACCCAGTACTTC,CATARGGPRQETQYF
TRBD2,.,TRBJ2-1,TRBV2,TGTGCCAGCAGTTCGGGGACTAGCGAATACAATGAGCAGTTCTTC,CASSSGTSEYNEQFF
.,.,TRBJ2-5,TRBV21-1,TGTGCCAGCAGCAAAGCGGGGGACAGGGGGTTCGGAGAGACCCAGTACTTC,CASSKAGDRGFGETQYF
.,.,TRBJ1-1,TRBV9,TGTGCCAGCAGCCCACAGGGGAACACTGAAGCTTTCTTT,CASSPQGNTEAFF
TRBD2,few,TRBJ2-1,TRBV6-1,TGTGCCAGCAGCGTAGGGACTAGCGGTAACAATGAGCAGTTCTTC,CASSVGTSGNNEQFF
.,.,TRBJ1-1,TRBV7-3,TGTGCCAGCAGCCTCCATAAGAACACTGAAGCTTTCTTT,CASSLHKNTEAFF
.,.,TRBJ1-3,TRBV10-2,TGCGCCAGCAGGGGGTACGGGAACACCATATATTTT,CASRGYGNTIYF
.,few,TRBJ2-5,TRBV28,TGTGCCAGCAGGTTACTTAACGGGCAACGGGCCCAGTACTTC,CASRLLNGQRAQYF
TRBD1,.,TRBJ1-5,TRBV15,TGTGCCACCAGCCGAACAGGGGGCGGGCAGCCCCAGCATTTT,CATSRTGGGQPQHF
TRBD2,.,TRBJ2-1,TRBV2,TGTGCCAGCAGTGAACATAGCGGGAGGGCCGGATCCTACAATGAGCAGTTCTTC,CASSEHSGRAGSYNEQFF
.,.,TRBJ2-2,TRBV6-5,TGTGCCAGCCGGGGGCCGAACACCGGGGAGCTGTTTTTT,CASRGPNTGELFF
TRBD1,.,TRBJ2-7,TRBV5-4,TGTGCCAGCAGCTTAGATTCGACAGGGGCAGGGGAGCAGTACTTC,CASSLDSTGAGEQYF
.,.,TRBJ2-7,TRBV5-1,TGCGCCAGCAGCCCTTCTTCTAGGATCCACGAGCAGTACTTC,CASSPSSRIHEQYF
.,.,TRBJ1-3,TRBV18,TGTGCCAGCTCACGGGAGGCTGGAAACACCATATATTTT,CASSREAGNTIYF
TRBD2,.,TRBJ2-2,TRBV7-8,TGTGCCAGCAGCCCCTCCCAGTCGGGGCTAGCGGTAAACACCGGGGAGCTGTTTTTT,CASSPSQSGLAVNTGELFF
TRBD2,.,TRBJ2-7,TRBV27,TGTGCCAGCAGTTCTGCGCGGGCGGGAGGGCCGGCCGAGCAGTACTTC,CASSSARAGGPAEQYF
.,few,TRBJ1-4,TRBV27,TGTGCCAGCAGTTTACGGGGGCTAGTTAATGAAAAACTGTTTTTT,CASSLRGLVNEKLFF
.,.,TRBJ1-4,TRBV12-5,TGTGCTAGTGGGAATGGACGGCTACTGAATGAAAAACTGTTTTTT,CASGNGRLLNEKLFF
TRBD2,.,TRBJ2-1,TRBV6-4,TGTGCCAGCAGTGACGGGACTAGCGGACCCAATGAGCAGTTCTTC,CASSDGTSGPNEQFF